The source of this T cell receptor beta chain is a study of T cells after yellow fever vaccination. Study-wide points: The study re-detected most primary-vaccination clones after the booster (96% CD4, roughly 91% CD8).

This clonotype was counted ten times or more. TCRdb re-called the 5' RACE reads with MiXCR, one entry per CDR3 protein. Here the sample spans tens of thousands of distinct CDR3 sequences, about 10% being singletons. V was clipped by 1 base and J by 0 bases, with 5 bases between them. CDR1 is SGDLS, CDR2 YYNGEE, per germline. The CDR3 runs to 15 residues. The V gene is TRBV9, the J gene TRBJ2-6, with D uncertain. The receptor was derived from a man between 18 and 35 years old who received the YFV17D yellow fever vaccine. This sample comprised PBMCs, either bulk or a sorted T-cell subset (CD4+, CD8+, memory, or dextramer-sorted; not recorded which), obtained roughly 15 days after the first yellow fever vaccination. CDR3 DNA: TGTGCCAGCAGCGTAACGAGCTCTGGGGCCAACGTCCTGACTTTC. This sequence encodes CASSVTSSGANVLTF.